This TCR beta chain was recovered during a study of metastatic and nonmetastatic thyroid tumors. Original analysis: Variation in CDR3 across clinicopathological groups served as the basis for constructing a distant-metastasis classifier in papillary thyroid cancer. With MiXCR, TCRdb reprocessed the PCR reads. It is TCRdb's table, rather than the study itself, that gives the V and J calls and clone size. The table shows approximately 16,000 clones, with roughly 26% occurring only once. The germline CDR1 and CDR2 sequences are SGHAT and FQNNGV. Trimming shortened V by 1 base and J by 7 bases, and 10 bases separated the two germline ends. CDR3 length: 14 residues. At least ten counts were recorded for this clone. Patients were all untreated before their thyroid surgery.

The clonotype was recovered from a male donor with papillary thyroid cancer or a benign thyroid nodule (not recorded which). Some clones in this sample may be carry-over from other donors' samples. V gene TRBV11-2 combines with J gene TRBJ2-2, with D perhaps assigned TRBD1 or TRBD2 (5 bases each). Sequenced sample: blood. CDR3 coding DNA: TGTGCCAGCAGCTTAGTGAGGGGCGGCGGGGAGCTGTTTTTT. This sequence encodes CASSLVRGGGELFF.